The sequence of this T cell receptor (beta chain) was determined in a study of CD8 T cells in Susac syndrome. RNA amounts of about 0.45 to 1 ug underwent reverse transcription with random hexamers. MiXCR, applied by TCRdb to the immunoSEQ multiplex PCR reads, yields one record per CDR3 protein. The sample consists of 75,000 to 80,000 distinct CDR3 sequences, approximately 93% of them appearing once. This clonotype was observed once. Trimming removed 7 bases at V and 0 bases at J, with 9 bases between. CDR1 is MNHEY, CDR2 SMNVEV, per germline (reference sequence). CDR3 length equals 13 residues. This clonotype originated in a human donor with Susac syndrome. The genes are TRBV27 and TRBJ1-2, with D uncertain. Sequencing was carried out using CD8+ T cells from PBMCs. The CDR3 reads CASTNRANYGYTF. The CDR3, as DNA: TGTGCCAGCACCAACAGAGCTAACTATGGCTACACCTTC.